One sample yielded the 18 T cell receptor beta chains listed below, sequenced in a study of T cell responses to AZD1222 COVID-19 vaccine. The data were produced by immunoSEQ multiplex PCR, yet TCRdb's version contains in-frame clones alone and is incomplete. The data show about 130,000 clones, 90% seen once. The sequences come from peripheral blood, collected on day 0 of AZD1222 vaccination. All receptors derive from an adult in good health.

V gene TRBV19 combines with J gene TRBJ2-1; no reliable D call. CDR1 LNHDA and CDR2 SQIVND come from the germline V gene (reference sequence). The V and J ends lost 1 base and 6 bases respectively, with 7 bases between them. The CDR3 totals 13 residues. Here the CDR3 reads CASSIVYSNEQFF. In DNA form, the CDR3 reads TGTGCCAGTAGTATAGTATACTCCAATGAGCAGTTCTTC. The full variable domain, completed using reference TRBV19 and TRBJ2-1, is DGGITQSPKYLFRKEGQNVTLSCEQNLNHDAMYWYRQDPGQGLRLIYYSQIVNDFQKGDIAEGYSVSREKKESFPLTVTSAQKNPTAFYLCASSIVYSNEQFFGPGTRLTVL.

The genes are TRBV4-1 and TRBJ2-3, with TRBD2 as a possible D gene (6 bases). The V and J ends lost 0 bases and 0 bases respectively, with 19 bases between them. The CDR3 is 19 residues long. Germline V lookup: CDR1 MGHRA, CDR2 YSYEKL. CDR3: CASSQEVIAARLSTDTQYF. The CDR3 DNA sequence: TGCGCCAGCAGCCAAGAGGTGATAGCGGCCCGGTTGAGCACAGATACGCAGTATTTT.

The rearrangement joins TRBV5-3 to TRBJ2-1; the D gene could be TRBD1 or TRBD2 (5 bases each). TRBV5-3 is noted as an ORF with a role that remains uncertain. Trimming pared 1 base from V and 6 bases from J, leaving 23 bases between. This CDR3 is built from 18 residues. The CDR3: CARSLSHPAGANFNEQFF. The CDR3 bases are TGTGCCAGAAGCTTGTCCCATCCCGCCGGGGCGAATTTCAATGAGCAGTTCTTC.

The chain carries TRBV6-5 and TRBJ1-1, with TRBD1 identical over 9 bases. V lost 6 bases, J lost 10 bases, and 6 bases stayed unmatched. The CDR3 extends over 12 amino acids. The germline CDR1 and CDR2 sequences are MNHEY and SVGAGI. CDR3 residues: CASRNRGRVAFF. DNA of the CDR3: TGTGCCAGCAGAAACAGGGGGCGGGTAGCTTTCTTT.

The chain recombines TRBV11-2 with TRBJ2-7; 7 bases agree with TRBD1. Germline CDR1 is SGHAT and CDR2 is FQNNGV. V shed 6 bases, J shed 6 bases, and the junction held 8 bases outside the gene matches. The CDR3 is 13 residues long. The CDR3 sequence is CASRRQGRSEQYF. The CDR3 DNA reads as TGTGCCAGCAGACGACAGGGAAGGAGCGAGCAGTACTTC.

The chain employs TRBV2 and TRBJ1-2; D is undetermined. Germline CDR1 and CDR2: SNHLY and FYNNEI. The CDR3 spans 13 residues. With 6 bases removed from V and 4 bases from J, the gap between germline ends came to 12 bases. CDR3 region: CASSKDGVYGYTF. DNA of the CDR3: TGTGCCAGCAGCAAAGACGGAGTCTATGGCTACACCTTC.

V and J are TRBV30 and TRBJ2-4; 7 bases line up with TRBD1. The length of the CDR3 is 16 residues. V was pared by 0 bases and J by 0 bases, with 5 bases of the junction left unmatched. CDR1 is GTSNPN, CDR2 SVGIG, per germline (reference sequence). The DNA of the CDR3 is TGTGCCTGGAGTGTAAAGGGGGCCATAGCCAAAAACATTCAGTACTTC. The encoded protein is CAWSVKGAIAKNIQYF.

This clone was observed a single time. The chain combines TRBV19 with TRBJ1-2; unclear D gene. CDR3 length: 14 residues. Germline lookup yields CDR1 LNHDA and CDR2 SQIVND (reference sequence). Between the trimmed V and J ends, which lost 6 bases and 4 bases, there was a span of 15 bases. CDR3 in DNA: TGTGCCAGTAGCATTTTACAGAGAACCTATGGCTACACCTTC. Translating it yields CASSILQRTYGYTF.

V and J are TRBV7-2 and TRBJ1-5, with 10 bases aligning to TRBD1. Germline CDR1 is SGHTA and CDR2 is FQGNSA. This CDR3 has 16 amino acids. The trim removed 3 bases at V and 4 bases at J, leaving 6 bases unmatched. The CDR3 DNA sequence: TGTGCCAGCAGCTTGAGGACAGGGGGAGCTAATCAGCCCCAGCATTTT. Amino acid sequence: CASSLRTGGANQPQHF.

The genes are TRBV7-8 and TRBJ1-4; perhaps TRBD1 as D (6 bases). Germline CDR1 reads SGHVS; CDR2 reads FQNEAQ. The CDR3 has 14 amino acids. Between the trimmed V and J ends, which lost 5 bases and 4 bases, there was a span of 11 bases. CDR3 sequence reads: CASSPGQINEKLFF. The CDR3 bases are TGTGCCAGCAGCCCCGGACAGATTAATGAAAAACTGTTTTTT.

This sequence joins TRBV12-3 or TRBV12-4 and TRBJ1-2; D is perhaps TRBD1 (5 bases). The CDR3 consists of 13 residues. V lost 2 bases, J lost 7 bases, and 11 bases lay in between. Written as DNA, the CDR3 is TGTGCCAGCAGTTTAAAGAGGGGAAGTGGCTACACCTTC. It encodes CASSLKRGSGYTF.

This chain joins TRBV2 and TRBJ1-1, with a tentative D call TRBD1 (5 bases). This CDR3 is built from 11 residues. Trimming took 2 bases from V and 10 from J, leaving 8 bases between them. Germline lookup yields CDR1 SNHLY and CDR2 FYNNEI. CDR3 region: CASSEPGGAFF. The CDR3 bases are TGTGCCAGCAGTGAACCCGGGGGAGCTTTCTTT.

This clone showed up just once. The CDR3 spells CASSWTGGANQPQHF. CDR3 DNA sequence: TGTGCCAGCAGTTGGACAGGGGGCGCGAATCAGCCCCAGCATTTT. The chain recombines TRBV6-5 with TRBJ1-5; TRBD1 agrees at 11 bases. Trimming cost V 4 bases and J 4 bases; bases outside gene matches: 3. CDR1 is MNHEY, CDR2 SVGAGI, per germline. There are 15 residues in the CDR3.

The rearrangement links TRBV7-3 to TRBJ1-5; D gene uncertain. This CDR3 spans 18 amino acids. In germline, CDR1 is SGHTA, CDR2 FQGTGA. Trimming stripped 3 bases from V and 0 bases from J, with 18 bases between. CDR3 residues: CASSFDPETPYSNQPQHF. In nucleotides, the CDR3 is TGTGCCAGCAGCTTTGATCCGGAGACCCCCTATAGCAATCAGCCCCAGCATTTT.

The chain combines TRBV11-2 with TRBJ1-2; D is possibly TRBD1 (6 bases). Trimming cost V 4 bases and J 6 bases, with 21 bases left between them. Per the germline V gene, CDR1 is SGHAT and CDR2 is FQNNGV. This CDR3 comprises 16 residues. This CDR3 reads CASSSTRGRVFDGYTF. The DNA of the CDR3 is TGTGCCAGCAGCTCCACGAGGGGGAGGGTATTCGATGGCTACACCTTC.

The chain employs TRBV15 and TRBJ1-2; unclear D gene. V was clipped by 8 bases and J by 7 bases, with 17 bases between them. The CDR3 contains 13 residues. Germline CDR1 and CDR2: LNHNV and YYDKDF (reference sequence). The CDR3 sequence: CATGGPDSIGYTF. The CDR3 DNA sequence: TGTGCCACCGGCGGGCCAGACTCTATTGGCTACACCTTC. The entire variable domain, with the rest obtained from reference TRBV15 and TRBJ1-2, is as follows: DAMVIQNPRYQVTQFGKPVTLSCSQTLNHNVMYWYQQKSSQAPKLLFHYYDKDFNNEADTPDNFQSRRPNTSFCFLDIRSPGLGDTAMYLCATGGPDSIGYTFGSGTRLTVV.

The gene calls are TRBV4-1 and TRBJ1-2; D call uncertain. The CDR3 totals 15 residues. Germline lookup yields CDR1 MGHRA and CDR2 YSYEKL. V lost 0 bases and J 4 bases, leaving 12 bases between the germline ends. In DNA form, the CDR3 reads TGCGCCAGCAGCCAAGAGGTCAGCAGGTTCTATGGCTACACCTTC. Encoded protein: CASSQEVSRFYGYTF.

A remark on this clone: At one end, the junction sequence differs from germline, possibly due to a read error. The chain combines TRBV19 with TRBJ1-2; perhaps TRBD1 as D (5 bases). CDR3 size: 12 residues. Germline V gene sequence: CDR1 LNHDA, CDR2 SQIVND (reference sequence). CDR3 region: CASSVDSYGYTF. CDR3 in DNA: TGTGCCAGTAGTGTAGACAGTTATGGCTACACCTTC.